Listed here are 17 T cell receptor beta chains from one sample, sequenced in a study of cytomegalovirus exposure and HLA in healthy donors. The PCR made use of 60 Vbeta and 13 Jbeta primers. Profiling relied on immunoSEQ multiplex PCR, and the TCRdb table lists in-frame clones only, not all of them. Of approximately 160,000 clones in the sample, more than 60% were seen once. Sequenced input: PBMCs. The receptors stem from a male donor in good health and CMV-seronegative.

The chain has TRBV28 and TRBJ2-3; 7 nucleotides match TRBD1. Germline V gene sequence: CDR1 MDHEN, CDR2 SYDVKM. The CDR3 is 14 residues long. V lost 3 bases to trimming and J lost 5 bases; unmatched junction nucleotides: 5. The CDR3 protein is CASSLSTGIDTQYF. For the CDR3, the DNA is TGTGCCAGCAGTTTGTCGACAGGGATAGATACGCAGTATTTT.

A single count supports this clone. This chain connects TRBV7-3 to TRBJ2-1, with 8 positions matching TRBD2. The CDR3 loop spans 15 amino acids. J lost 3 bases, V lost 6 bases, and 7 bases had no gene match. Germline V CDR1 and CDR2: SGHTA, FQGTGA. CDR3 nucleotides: TGTGCCAGCAGTTTACGGGAGGGGGGCTACAATGAGCAGTTCTTC. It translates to CASSLREGGYNEQFF. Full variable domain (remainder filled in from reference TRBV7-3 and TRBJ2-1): GAGVSQTPSNKVTEKGKYVELRCDPISGHTALYWYRQSLGQGPEFLIYFQGTGAADDSGLPNDRFFAVRPEGSVSTLKIQRTERGDSAVYLCASSLREGGYNEQFFGPGTRLTVL.

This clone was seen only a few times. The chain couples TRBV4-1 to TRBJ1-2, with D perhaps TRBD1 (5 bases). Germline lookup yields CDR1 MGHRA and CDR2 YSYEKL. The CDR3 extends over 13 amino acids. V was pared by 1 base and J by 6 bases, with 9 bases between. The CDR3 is CASSQVGGDGYTF. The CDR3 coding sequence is TGCGCCAGCAGCCAAGTGGGAGGGGATGGCTACACCTTC.

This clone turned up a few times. The CDR3 spells CASSLGAGGREEQFF. DNA for the CDR3: TGTGCCAGCAGCTTAGGGGCAGGGGGTCGGGAGGAGCAGTTCTTC. The rearrangement joins TRBV7-9 to TRBJ2-1, with D possibly matching TRBD1 (7 bases). Looked up from germline, CDR1 is SEHNR and CDR2 is FQNEAQ (reference sequence). This CDR3 spans 15 amino acids. Trimming removed 1 base at V and 10 bases at J, with 17 bases between.

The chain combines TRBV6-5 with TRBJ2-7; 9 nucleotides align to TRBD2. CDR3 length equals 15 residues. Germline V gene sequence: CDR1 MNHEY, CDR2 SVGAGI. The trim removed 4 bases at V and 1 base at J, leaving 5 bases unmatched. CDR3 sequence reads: CASSWAGGFSYEQYF. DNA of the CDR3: TGTGCCAGCAGTTGGGCGGGGGGGTTTTCCTACGAGCAGTACTTC.

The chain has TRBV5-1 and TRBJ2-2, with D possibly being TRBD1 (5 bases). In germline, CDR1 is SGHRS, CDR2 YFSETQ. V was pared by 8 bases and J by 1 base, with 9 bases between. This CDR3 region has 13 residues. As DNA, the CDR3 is TGCGCCAGTGGGCAGGGGAACACCGGGGAGCTGTTTTTT. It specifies CASGQGNTGELFF.

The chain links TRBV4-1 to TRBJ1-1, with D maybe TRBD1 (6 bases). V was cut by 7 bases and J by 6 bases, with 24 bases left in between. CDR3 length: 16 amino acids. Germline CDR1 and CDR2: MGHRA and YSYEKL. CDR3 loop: CASNLIRGGPSAEAFF. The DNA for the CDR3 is TGCGCCAGCAACCTCATACGCGGGGGCCCGTCTGCTGAAGCTTTCTTT.

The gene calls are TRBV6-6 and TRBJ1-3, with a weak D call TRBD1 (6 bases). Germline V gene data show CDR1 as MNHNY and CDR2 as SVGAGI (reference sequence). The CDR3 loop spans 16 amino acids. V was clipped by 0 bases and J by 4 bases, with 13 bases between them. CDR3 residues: CASSYSEGGRGNTIYF. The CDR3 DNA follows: TGTGCCAGCAGTTACTCCGAGGGGGGGCGAGGAAACACCATATATTTT.

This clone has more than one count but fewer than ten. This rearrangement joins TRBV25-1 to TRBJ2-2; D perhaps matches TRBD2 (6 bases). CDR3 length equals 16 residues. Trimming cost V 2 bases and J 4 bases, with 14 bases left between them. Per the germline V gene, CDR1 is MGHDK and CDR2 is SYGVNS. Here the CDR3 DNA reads TGTGCCAGCAGTGAACGTTTCCGGGGGTTCACCGGGGAGCTGTTTTTT. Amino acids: CASSERFRGFTGELFF.

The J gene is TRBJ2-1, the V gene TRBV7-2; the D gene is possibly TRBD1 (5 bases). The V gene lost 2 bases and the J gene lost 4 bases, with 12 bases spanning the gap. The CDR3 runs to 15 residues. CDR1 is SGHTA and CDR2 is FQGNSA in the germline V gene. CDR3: CASSLRQGPYNEQFF. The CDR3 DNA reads TGTGCCAGCAGCTTAAGGCAGGGTCCATACAATGAGCAGTTCTTC.

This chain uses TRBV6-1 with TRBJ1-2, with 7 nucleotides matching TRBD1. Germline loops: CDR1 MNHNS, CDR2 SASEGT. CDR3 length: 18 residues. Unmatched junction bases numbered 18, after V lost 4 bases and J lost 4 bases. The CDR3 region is CASSAHSSRDSQFYGYTF. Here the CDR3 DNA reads TGTGCCAGCAGTGCACATTCATCCCGGGACAGTCAGTTCTATGGCTACACCTTC.

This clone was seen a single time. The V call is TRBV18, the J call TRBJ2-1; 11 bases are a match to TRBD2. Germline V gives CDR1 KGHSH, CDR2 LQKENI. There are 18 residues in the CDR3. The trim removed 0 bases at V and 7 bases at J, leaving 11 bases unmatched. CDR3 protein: CASSPPGLAGYGGNEQFF. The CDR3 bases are TGTGCCAGCTCACCACCAGGACTAGCGGGTTACGGAGGGAATGAGCAGTTCTTC.

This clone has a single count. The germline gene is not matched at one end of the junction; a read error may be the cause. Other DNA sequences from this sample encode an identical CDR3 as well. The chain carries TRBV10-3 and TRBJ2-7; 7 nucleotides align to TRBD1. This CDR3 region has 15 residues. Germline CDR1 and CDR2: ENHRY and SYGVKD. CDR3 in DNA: TGCGCCACCGCACCCCAGGGGACAGCTATCTACGAGCAGTACTTC. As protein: CATAPQGTAIYEQYF.

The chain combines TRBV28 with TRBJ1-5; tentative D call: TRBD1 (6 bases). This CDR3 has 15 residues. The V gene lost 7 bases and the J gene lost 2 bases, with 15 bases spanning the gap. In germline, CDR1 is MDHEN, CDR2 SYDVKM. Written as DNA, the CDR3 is TGTGCCAGCATCTGGGGGGGGGCAGGCAATCAGCCCCAGCATTTT. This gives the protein CASIWGGAGNQPQHF. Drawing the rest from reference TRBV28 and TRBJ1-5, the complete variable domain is DVKVTQSSRYLVKRTGEKVFLECVQDMDHENMFWYRQDPGLGLRLIYFSYDVKMKEKGDIPEGYSVSREKKERFSLILESASTNQTSMYLCASIWGGAGNQPQHFGDGTRLSIL.

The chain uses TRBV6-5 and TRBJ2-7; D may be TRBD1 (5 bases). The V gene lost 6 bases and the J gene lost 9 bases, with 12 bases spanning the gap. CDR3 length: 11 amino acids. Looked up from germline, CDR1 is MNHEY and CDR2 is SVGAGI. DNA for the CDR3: TGTGCCAGCAGGCAGGGTTCGGTGCAGTACTTC. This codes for CASRQGSVQYF.

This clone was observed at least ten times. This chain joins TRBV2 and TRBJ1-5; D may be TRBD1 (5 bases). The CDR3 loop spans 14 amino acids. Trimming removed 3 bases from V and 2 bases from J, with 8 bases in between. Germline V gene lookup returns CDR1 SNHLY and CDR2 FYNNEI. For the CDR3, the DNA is TGTGCCAGCAGTGACCAGGGCGGCAATCAGCCCCAGCATTTT. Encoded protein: CASSDQGGNQPQHF.

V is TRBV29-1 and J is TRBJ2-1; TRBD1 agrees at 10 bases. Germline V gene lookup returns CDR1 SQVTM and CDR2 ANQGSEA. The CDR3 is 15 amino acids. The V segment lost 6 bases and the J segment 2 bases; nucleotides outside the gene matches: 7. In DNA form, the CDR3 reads TGCAGCGTAGCCGGGACAGGGGATACCTACAATGAGCAGTTCTTC. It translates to CSVAGTGDTYNEQFF.